The next 19 T cell receptor beta chains were all read from a single sample in a study of shared clonotypes between healthy human individuals. The repertoire was sequenced with immunoSEQ multiplex PCR; TCRdb's copy has only in-frame clones and lacks some. The sample lists approximately 480,000 clones; 60% to 80% were seen once. The sequencing input was PBMCs. Receptors originate from a woman in her thirties or forties in good health. Some clones in this sample may be carry-over from other donors' samples.

The rearrangement uses TRBV7-9 and TRBJ2-3; D possibly matches TRBD1 or TRBD2 (5 bases each). Trimming stripped 6 bases from V and 0 bases from J, with 16 bases between. The CDR3 extends over 16 amino acids. CDR1 and CDR2 (germline): SEHNR, FQNEAQ (reference sequence). The CDR3 sequence: CASSPLGTASTDTQYF. The DNA for the CDR3 is TGTGCCAGCAGTCCTCTAGGGACGGCTAGCACAGATACGCAGTATTTT.

The chain has TRBV6-6 and TRBJ1-2, with TRBD1 as a possible D gene (6 bases). The CDR3 runs 14 residues. V lost 5 bases to trimming and J lost 4 bases, with 14 bases between them. The germline V gene encodes CDR1 MNHNY and CDR2 SVGAGI (reference sequence). CDR3 region: CASSGGQFLYGYTF. The CDR3 DNA is TGTGCCAGCAGTGGAGGACAGTTCCTCTATGGCTACACCTTC.

J is TRBJ2-5 and V is TRBV5-1, with D maybe TRBD2 (5 bases). V lost 0 bases and J lost 8, with 14 bases in between. Per the germline V gene, CDR1 is SGHRS and CDR2 is YFSETQ. The CDR3 covers 14 residues. CDR3 loop: CASSLGVPGGTQYF. CDR3 nucleotides: TGCGCCAGCAGCTTGGGGGTCCCAGGAGGTACCCAGTACTTC.

This clone was recorded a few times. V and J are TRBV27 and TRBJ2-5; TRBD2 matches 8 bases. Germline CDR1 reads MNHEY; CDR2 reads SMNVEV (reference sequence). The V and J ends lost 2 bases and 5 bases, in that order; junction bases with no gene match: 7. The CDR3 totals 15 residues. The CDR3 sequence is CASSLGSGRRETQYF. The CDR3 DNA sequence: TGTGCCAGCAGTTTAGGGAGCGGGAGACGGGAGACCCAGTACTTC.

The CDR3 region has the DNA TGTGCCAGCAGCCCAGGCAGGGCTGCTATATTTACTGAAGCTTTCTTT. It yields the protein CASSPGRAAIFTEAFF. The rearrangement uses TRBV7-9 and TRBJ1-1; D might be TRBD1 (5 bases). V lost 5 bases and J 5 bases, leaving 21 bases between the germline ends. The CDR3 runs to 16 residues. Germline CDR1 is SEHNR and CDR2 is FQNEAQ (reference sequence).

This clone has only one observation. The chain uses TRBV5-1 and TRBJ2-2; D is possibly TRBD2 (5 bases). The V and J ends lost 2 bases and 0 bases respectively, with 11 bases between them. Germline V gives CDR1 SGHRS, CDR2 YFSETQ. The CDR3 consists of 16 residues. The CDR3 protein is CASSFSGLTNTGELFF. CDR3 nucleotides: TGCGCCAGCAGCTTCTCCGGACTCACGAACACCGGGGAGCTGTTTTTT.

This clone was seen only a few times. V gene TRBV9 combines with J gene TRBJ2-1, with a weak D call TRBD1 (6 bases). The CDR3 loop spans 13 amino acids. Trimming cost V 2 bases and J 9 bases, with 12 bases left between them. In germline, CDR1 is SGDLS, CDR2 YYNGEE. The CDR3 here is CASSVQGIGEQFF. CDR3 bases: TGTGCCAGCAGCGTTCAGGGGATTGGTGAGCAGTTCTTC. Drawing the rest from reference TRBV9 and TRBJ2-1, the complete variable domain is DSGVTQTPKHLITATGQRVTLRCSPRSGDLSVYWYQQSLDQGLQFLIQYYNGEERAKGNILERFSAQQFPDLHSELNLSSLELGDSALYFCASSVQGIGEQFFGPGTRLTVL.

This chain links TRBV4-2 with TRBJ2-2, with 7 bases lining up with TRBD1. V was pared by 1 base and J by 0 bases, with 2 bases of the junction left unmatched. There are 16 residues in the CDR3. Germline V gives CDR1 LGHNA, CDR2 YNFKEQ. The CDR3 bases are TGTGCCAGCAGCCAAGGGACAGGAGCGAACACCGGGGAGCTGTTTTTT. Its translation: CASSQGTGANTGELFF.

The chain has TRBV18 and TRBJ2-1, with TRBD2 matching over 14 bases. Per germline, CDR1 KGHSH and CDR2 LQKENI. After removal of 3 bases from V and 10 bases from J, the junction contained 17 bases not matched to a gene. The CDR3 extends over 19 amino acids. The CDR3 loop reads CASSPANLLGLAGAWEQFF. DNA of the CDR3: TGTGCCAGCTCACCGGCTAACCTGCTGGGACTAGCGGGAGCATGGGAGCAGTTCTTC.

This rearrangement joins TRBV18 to TRBJ2-1; no reliable D call. With 1 base removed from V and 1 base from J, the gap between germline ends came to 11 bases. The germline V gene has CDR1 KGHSH and CDR2 LQKENI. The CDR3 contains 16 residues. CDR3 sequence: CASSPLAVLSYNEQFF. CDR3 nucleotides: TGTGCCAGCTCACCACTCGCGGTACTATCCTACAATGAGCAGTTCTTC.

In DNA form, the CDR3 reads TGTGCCAGCTCACCTACGGGACTAGCGGGGATCTACGAGCAGTACTTC. Translation gives CASSPTGLAGIYEQYF. The J gene is TRBJ2-7, the V gene TRBV18; 13 bases line up with TRBD2. Germline loops: CDR1 KGHSH, CDR2 LQKENI. V shed 3 bases and J 3 bases; nucleotides not matched to a gene: 5. This CDR3 region has 16 residues.

The chain combines TRBV4-2 with TRBJ2-1, with a weak D call TRBD2 (5 bases). CDR1 LGHNA and CDR2 YNFKEQ come from the germline V gene. There are 18 residues in the CDR3. Deletions cut 4 bases from V and 5 bases from J, with 24 bases between. The CDR3 here is CASSRRAYSAEPDNEQFF. DNA for the CDR3: TGTGCCAGCAGCCGAAGGGCCTACTCAGCGGAGCCGGACAATGAGCAGTTCTTC.

This rearrangement joins TRBV5-1 to TRBJ2-7, with TRBD1 identical over 9 bases. From germline, CDR1 is SGHRS and CDR2 YFSETQ. V was pared by 0 bases and J by 6 bases, with 4 bases of the junction left unmatched. The CDR3 length is 14 residues. The CDR3: CASSLEQGAVEQYF. Here the CDR3 DNA reads TGCGCCAGCAGCTTGGAACAGGGGGCAGTCGAGCAGTACTTC.

The chain recombines TRBV27 with TRBJ2-7; D is possibly TRBD1 (6 bases). The germline CDR1 and CDR2 sequences are MNHEY and SMNVEV (reference sequence). The CDR3 has 17 residues. V was pared by 2 bases and J by 0 bases, with 17 bases between. CDR3 protein: CASSLRFGQMSSYEQYF. CDR3 nucleotide sequence: TGTGCCAGCAGTTTACGATTCGGACAGATGAGCTCCTACGAGCAGTACTTC.

With respect to this clone: Other DNA variants within this sample encode the same CDR3. This chain joins TRBV27 and TRBJ2-7; D may be TRBD1 (6 bases). The CDR3 totals 13 residues. In germline, CDR1 is MNHEY, CDR2 SMNVEV (reference sequence). The V and J ends lost 2 bases and 4 bases respectively, with 9 bases between them. This chain's CDR3 is CASSLVGGYEQYF. CDR3 in DNA: TGTGCCAGCAGTTTAGTAGGGGGTTACGAGCAGTACTTC.

The CDR3 reads CAWSPPRSQSYNEQFF. DNA for the CDR3: TGTGCCTGGAGTCCACCCAGGTCTCAGAGCTACAATGAGCAGTTCTTC. This chain joins TRBV30 and TRBJ2-1; D uncertain. The CDR3 has 16 residues. V lost 2 bases to trimming and J lost 3 bases, with 17 bases between them. Germline V gives CDR1 GTSNPN, CDR2 SVGIG (reference sequence).

V usage is TRBV4-2 and J usage is TRBJ2-5; a weak D match, TRBD2 (6 bases). The CDR3 runs 14 residues. Trimming removed 2 bases from V and 5 bases from J, with 12 bases in between. CDR1 is LGHNA and CDR2 is YNFKEQ in the germline V gene. As DNA, the CDR3 is TGTGCCAGCAGCCAACCAGCGGGCGGTGAGACCCAGTACTTC. Encoded protein: CASSQPAGGETQYF.

This chain connects TRBV27 to TRBJ1-1; 7 bases align to TRBD1. CDR1 and CDR2 from the germline V gene are MNHEY and SMNVEV (reference sequence). The CDR3 runs to 19 residues. With 5 bases clipped from V and 0 bases from J, the junction kept 18 bases outside the gene matches. The CDR3 protein is CASSPHGSGTAYMNTEAFF. CDR3 DNA sequence: TGTGCCAGCAGTCCCCATGGGTCCGGGACAGCATACATGAACACTGAAGCTTTCTTT.

V and J are TRBV5-1 and TRBJ1-1, with D perhaps TRBD1 (5 bases). The CDR3 sequence is 13 residues long. Germline lookup yields CDR1 SGHRS and CDR2 YFSETQ. V dropped 4 bases and J dropped 6 bases, with 13 bases sitting between them. In DNA form, the CDR3 reads TGCGCCAGCAGCGACCAAGGGGACGCTGAAGCTTTCTTT. Translating gives CASSDQGDAEAFF.